This T cell receptor (beta chain) was observed in a study of blood T cell repertoires in COVID-19. At the level of the study: COVID-19 samples collected from the United States, Italy and Spain covered acute and convalescent phases. In each case, the material was cDNA or gDNA derived from T cells, B-cell-depleted T cells, or PBMCs.

Repertoires were generated with immunoSEQ multiplex PCR, while TCRdb's copy carries only in-frame clones and drops some. The repertoire holds about 100,000 clones, with approximately 80% as singletons. This CDR3 region has 19 residues. Looked up from germline, CDR1 is SGHTS and CDR2 is YDEGEE. Unmatched junction bases numbered 15, after V lost 4 bases and J lost 0 bases. Patients from Seattle were sampled longitudinally, starting during active infection. The material sequenced was peripheral blood. The clonotype originates from a man at least 80 years old with COVID-19, enrolled during active disease. The rearrangement uses TRBV5-8 and TRBJ2-1, with 8 bases that match TRBD2. For the CDR3, the DNA is TGTGCCAGCAGCAAGAGCGGGGGCATACCCTGGGGCTCCTACAATGAGCAGTTCTTC. Translating it yields CASSKSGGIPWGSYNEQFF.